The sequence of this T cell receptor (beta chain) was determined in a study of cytomegalovirus exposure and HLA in healthy donors. Study-wide results and caveats: The study reported that TCR beta sequences accurately predicted HLA-A and HLA-B alleles in most subjects.

Germline-derived CDR1 and CDR2 are GTSNPN and SVGIG (reference sequence). The V and J ends lost 4 bases and 2 bases, in that order; junction bases with no gene match: 1. The CDR3 covers 13 residues. This PCR relied on a set of 60 Vbeta primers and 13 Jbeta primers. This table comes from immunoSEQ multiplex PCR, and its TCRdb copy is limited to in-frame clones, with some not included. In the table there are about 200,000 clones, around 83% of which are singletons. With respect to this clone: What it binds is not known.

The TCR sequence derives from a young woman in good health and CMV-seronegative. The sequenced material came from PBMCs. The rearrangement uses TRBV30 and TRBJ1-5; 8 bases fit TRBD1. As DNA, the CDR3 is TGTGCCTGGAAGGGACAGGGCAATCAGCCCCAGCATTTT. This gives the protein CAWKGQGNQPQHF. Full variable domain (missing parts from reference TRBV30 and TRBJ1-5): SQTIHQWPATLVQPVGSPLSLECTVEGTSNPNLYWYRQAAGRGLQLLFYSVGIGQISSEVPQNLSASRPQDRQFILSSKKLLLSDSGFYLCAWKGQGNQPQHFGDGTRLSIL.